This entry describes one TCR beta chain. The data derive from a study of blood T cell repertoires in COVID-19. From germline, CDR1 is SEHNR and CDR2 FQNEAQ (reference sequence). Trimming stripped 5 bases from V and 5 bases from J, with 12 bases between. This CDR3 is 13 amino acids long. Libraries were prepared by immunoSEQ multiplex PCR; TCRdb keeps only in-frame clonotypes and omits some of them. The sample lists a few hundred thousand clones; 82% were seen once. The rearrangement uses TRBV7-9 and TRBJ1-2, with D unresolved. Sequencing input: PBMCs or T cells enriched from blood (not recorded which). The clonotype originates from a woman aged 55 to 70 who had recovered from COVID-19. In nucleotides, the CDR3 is TGTGCCAGCAGCCCTGGACGGACTTATGGCTACACCTTC. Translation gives CASSPGRTYGYTF.